This TCR beta chain was profiled in a study of T cells in Graves' hyperthyroidism and ophthalmopathy. For the study at large: Once the initial diagnosis was made, peripheral blood was obtained before any treatment.

This clonotype was observed a handful of times. Researchers took RNA transcripts and amplified the TCR beta CDR3 regions from them. The TCR CDR3 first-round RT-PCR relied on the HTBI primer set. TCRdb redid the calling of the multiplex PCR reads with MiXCR, one entry per CDR3 protein. Of almost 600,000 distinct CDR3 sequences listed, approximately 15% are singletons. At first hyperthyroidism diagnosis, before any ophthalmopathy symptoms, the blood sample was collected. Trimming left V 5 bases short and J 0 bases short, with 14 bases between. Germline V lookup: CDR1 SQVTM, CDR2 ANQGSEA. The CDR3 contains 14 residues.

V gene TRBV29-1 combines with J gene TRBJ2-7; the D gene is possibly TRBD2 (6 bases). This receptor was taken from a woman in her 30s with Graves' hyperthyroidism that later progressed to Graves' ophthalmopathy. The sequencing sample was made of blood. Here the CDR3 reads CSVRGVRSSYEQYF. CDR3 DNA sequence: TGCAGCGTTCGCGGGGTCAGGAGCTCCTACGAGCAGTACTTC.